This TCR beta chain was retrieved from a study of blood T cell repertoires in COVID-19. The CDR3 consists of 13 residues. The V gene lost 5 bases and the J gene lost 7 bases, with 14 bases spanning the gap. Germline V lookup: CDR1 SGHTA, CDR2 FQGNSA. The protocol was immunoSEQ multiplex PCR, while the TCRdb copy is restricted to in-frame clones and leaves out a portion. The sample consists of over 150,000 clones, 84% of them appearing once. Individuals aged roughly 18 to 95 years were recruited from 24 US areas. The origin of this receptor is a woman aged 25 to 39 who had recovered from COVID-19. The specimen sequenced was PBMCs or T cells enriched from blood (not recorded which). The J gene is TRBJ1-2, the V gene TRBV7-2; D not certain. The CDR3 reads CASSVLGGRGYTF. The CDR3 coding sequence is TGTGCCAGCAGCGTATTGGGAGGTCGTGGCTACACCTTC.